This T cell receptor (beta chain) was documented in a study of cytomegalovirus exposure and HLA in healthy donors. Study information: The approximately 110 validation repertoires were reported in a later analysis to have been generated on the same platform as the approximately 700 first-cohort repertoires. Findings of the study overall: The study recorded fewer than 200 TCR beta chains that were cytomegalovirus-associated. While the bulk of TCR sequences proved rare, some public TCRs turned up in many donors.

Turning to this clone: The target antigen is unknown.

A 120-subject validation cohort, separate from the approximately 610-subject first cohort, supplied the donors. The germline V gene encodes CDR1 SQVTM and CDR2 ANQGSEA. The CDR3 totals 14 residues. The junction had 4 bases not matched to a gene; V was cut back by 0 bases and J by 3 bases. Profiled with immunoSEQ multiplex PCR; TCRdb holds only in-frame clones, not every one. The repertoire includes some 110,000 clones, approximately 90% of them detected once, and 1.5% to 2% sits in the top ten. Sequenced sample: PBMCs. The chain carries TRBV29-1 and TRBJ2-7; 8 nucleotides line up with TRBD2. The TCR originated in a man younger than 30 in good health and CMV-seronegative. In DNA form, the CDR3 reads TGCAGCGTTGAAGAAGCGGGAGTGGACTACGAGCAGTACTTC. It specifies CSVEEAGVDYEQYF.